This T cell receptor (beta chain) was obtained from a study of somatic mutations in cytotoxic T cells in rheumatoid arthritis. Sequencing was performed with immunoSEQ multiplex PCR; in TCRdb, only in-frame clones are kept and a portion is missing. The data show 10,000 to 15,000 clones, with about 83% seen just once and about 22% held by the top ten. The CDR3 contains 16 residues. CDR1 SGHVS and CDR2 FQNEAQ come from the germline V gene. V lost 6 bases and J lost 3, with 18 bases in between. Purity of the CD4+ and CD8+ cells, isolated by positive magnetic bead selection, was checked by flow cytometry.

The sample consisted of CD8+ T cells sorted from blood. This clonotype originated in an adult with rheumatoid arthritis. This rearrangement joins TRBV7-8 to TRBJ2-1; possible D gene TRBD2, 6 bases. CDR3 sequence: CASSRRSGESYNEQFF. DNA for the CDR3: TGTGCCAGCAGTCGCCGGTCGGGGGAAAGCTACAATGAGCAGTTCTTC. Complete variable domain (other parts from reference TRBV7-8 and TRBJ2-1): GAGVSQSPRYKVAKRGQDVALRCDPISGHVSLFWYQQALGQGPEFLTYFQNEAQLDKSGLPSDRFFAERPEGSVSTLKIQRTQQEDSAVYLCASSRRSGESYNEQFFGPGTRLTVL.